The 15 T cell receptor beta chains reported below all come from one sample, sequenced in a study of response to subunit inactivated influenza vaccine. TCRdb ran MiXCR on the RT-PCR reads and lists one entry per CDR3 protein. The sample yields 650,000 to 850,000 distinct CDR3 sequences, about 14% seen once. Sequenced material: PBMCs from blood, taken less than 15 days before vaccination. All receptors derive from a man aged 50 or older who received an inactivated influenza vaccine.

The V call is TRBV5-8, the J call TRBJ1-2, with D hard to call. V gave up 0 bases and J gave up 4 bases, with 19 bases separating them. This CDR3 region has 17 residues. Germline CDR1 reads SGHTS; CDR2 reads YDEGEE. CDR3: CASSLGIGGGGFYGYTF. CDR3 DNA: TGTGCCAGCAGCTTGGGGATAGGCGGCGGAGGTTTCTATGGCTACACCTTC.

The CDR3 protein is CASSQDLGRNTGELFF. The DNA for the CDR3 is TGCGCCAGCAGCCAAGATCTTGGGAGAAACACCGGGGAGCTGTTTTTT. This rearrangement joins TRBV4-3 to TRBJ2-2; D may be TRBD2 (5 bases). CDR3 length equals 16 residues. V shed 0 bases and J shed 2 bases, with 10 bases lying between them. Per germline, CDR1 LGHNA and CDR2 YSLEER.

The rearrangement joins TRBV19 to TRBJ2-7; D perhaps matches TRBD2 (6 bases). With 10 bases removed from V and 2 bases from J, the gap between germline ends came to 27 bases. The germline V gene has CDR1 LNHDA and CDR2 SQIVND (reference sequence). There are 17 residues in the CDR3. The CDR3 loop reads CATALGTSNPSPYEQYF. CDR3 nucleotides: TGTGCCACCGCTTTGGGGACTTCGAACCCTTCTCCCTACGAGCAGTACTTC. Filled out from reference TRBV19 and TRBJ2-7, the complete variable domain reads DGGITQSPKYLFRKEGQNVTLSCEQNLNHDAMYWYRQDPGQGLRLIYYSQIVNDFQKGDIAEGYSVSREKKESFPLTVTSAQKNPTAFYLCATALGTSNPSPYEQYFGPGTRLTVT.

This clonotype has just a few counts. This chain uses TRBV4-3 with TRBJ2-7; 10 positions agree with TRBD1. The CDR3 extends over 14 amino acids. Germline V CDR1 and CDR2: LGHNA, YSLEER. Trimming at V came to 3 bases and at J to 6 bases, leaving 5 bases not matched to a gene. This CDR3 is CASSQGQGSGEQYF. Here the CDR3 DNA reads TGCGCCAGCAGCCAGGGACAGGGGTCGGGCGAGCAGTACTTC.

This clonotype was recorded at least ten times. J is TRBJ2-3 and V is TRBV7-2, with D unresolved. Germline CDR1 is SGHTA and CDR2 is FQGNSA. Between the trimmed V and J ends, which lost 2 bases and 4 bases, there was a span of 13 bases. The CDR3 is 15 residues long. In DNA, the CDR3 is TGTGCCAGCAGCTTATTTGGGATCTCCCCAGATACGCAGTATTTT. This gives the protein CASSLFGISPDTQYF.

CDR3: CSVEYTRGEQFF. As DNA, the CDR3 is TGCAGCGTTGAATATACTCGTGGCGAGCAGTTCTTC. The rearrangement links TRBV29-1 to TRBJ2-1; D remains ambiguous. Germline V gene data show CDR1 as SQVTM and CDR2 as ANQGSEA. CDR3 size: 12 residues. Trimming took off 2 bases at V and 10 bases at J, with 12 bases between the two ends.

There are many counts of this clonotype. One end of the junction fails to match germline, which may point to a read error. V gene TRBV7-7 combines with J gene TRBJ2-2, with TRBD1 matching 9 bases. The CDR3 runs 15 residues. Germline CDR1 reads SSHAT; CDR2 reads FNYEAQ (reference sequence). This chain's CDR3 is CASSSGQGSTGELFF. CDR3 sequence (DNA): TGTGCTAGCAGCAGCGGACAGGGGAGCACCGGGGAGCTGTTTTTT.

This chain connects TRBV5-1 to TRBJ1-1; TRBD1 matches at 7 bases. The CDR3 spans 15 residues. V was clipped by 2 bases and J by 6 bases; unmatched bases: 10. Germline CDR1 reads SGHRS; CDR2 reads YFSETQ. The DNA for the CDR3 is TGCGCCAGCAGCTTAGGACAGGACTTAGGAGCTGAAGCTTTCTTT. This sequence encodes CASSLGQDLGAEAFF. The full variable domain, completed using reference TRBV5-1 and TRBJ1-1, is KAGVTQTPRYLIKTRGQQVTLSCSPISGHRSVSWYQQTPGQGLQFLFEYFSETQRNKGNFPGRFSGRQFSNSRSEMNVSTLELGDSALYLCASSLGQDLGAEAFFGQGTRLTVV.

The V gene is TRBV18, the J gene TRBJ2-3; no reliable D call. Trimming shortened V by 2 bases and J by 3 bases, and 9 bases separated the two germline ends. The germline CDR1 and CDR2 sequences are KGHSH and LQKENI. The CDR3 has 14 residues. CDR3 amino acids: CASSPMSDTDTQYF. The CDR3 DNA is TGTGCCAGCTCACCAATGTCCGATACAGATACGCAGTATTTT. Full variable domain (missing parts from reference TRBV18 and TRBJ2-3): NAGVMQNPRHLVRRRGQEARLRCSPMKGHSHVYWYRQLPEEGLKFMVYLQKENIIDESGMPKERFSAEFPKEGPSILRIQQVVRGDSAAYFCASSPMSDTDTQYFGPGTRLTVL.

The V call is TRBV7-2, the J call TRBJ2-2; TRBD2 is a possible D gene (5 bases). Germline V gives CDR1 SGHTA, CDR2 FQGNSA. The CDR3 has 16 amino acids. V was shortened by 0 bases and J by 6 bases, with 14 bases between the two germline ends. CDR3 DNA: TGTGCCAGCAGCTTAGCTTCTAGCTGGAGATCCGGGGAGCTGTTTTTT. Its translation is CASSLASSWRSGELFF.

Ten or more counts support this clonotype. This sequence joins TRBV10-3 and TRBJ2-1; TRBD1 might be the D (6 bases). Trimming removed 0 bases from V and 2 bases from J, with 8 bases in between. CDR3 length: 15 amino acids. Per the germline V gene, CDR1 is ENHRY and CDR2 is SYGVKD. CDR3 protein: CAISESWGPYNEQFF. DNA of the CDR3: TGTGCCATCAGTGAGTCTTGGGGGCCCTACAATGAGCAGTTCTTC.

The chain employs TRBV7-2 and TRBJ2-5; 9 bases fit TRBD2. V dropped 4 bases and J dropped 0; count of bases not matched to a gene: 3. Germline V gene sequence: CDR1 SGHTA, CDR2 FQGNSA. This CDR3 is built from 15 residues. CDR3 coding DNA: TGTGCCAGCAGCTCTCTAGCGGGGTACCAAGAGACCCAGTACTTC. It codes for CASSSLAGYQETQYF.

In its sample, this clonotype was seen a few times. V usage is TRBV20-1 and J usage is TRBJ2-2, with D perhaps TRBD2 (6 bases). Germline CDR1 reads DFQATT; CDR2 reads SNEGSKA (reference sequence). CDR3 length equals 14 residues. Trimming shortened V by 6 bases and J by 5 bases, and 16 bases separated the two germline ends. The CDR3 sequence is CSAPPTRSTGELFF. The CDR3 nucleotides read TGCAGTGCGCCTCCGACTAGGAGTACCGGGGAGCTGTTTTTT.

In this sample, this clonotype turned up many times. V usage is TRBV10-3 and J usage is TRBJ2-5; D possibly corresponds to TRBD1 (6 bases). The CDR3 has 14 residues. Germline V gene sequence: CDR1 ENHRY, CDR2 SYGVKD. V was pared by 3 bases and J by 2 bases, with 10 bases between. The CDR3 is CAISDGQGQETQYF. The CDR3 region has the DNA TGTGCCATCAGTGATGGGCAGGGGCAAGAGACCCAGTACTTC.

This clonotype was seen only a few times. Here the CDR3 DNA reads TGTGCCAGCAGCCAACCCCGCTGGGGGCGCGGTTTGGGGAACACTGAAGCTTTCTTT. Its translation: CASSQPRWGRGLGNTEAFF. The chain recombines TRBV4-2 with TRBJ1-1; tentative D call: TRBD1 (6 bases). The V gene's germline CDR1 is LGHNA and CDR2 YNFKEQ. CDR3 size: 19 residues. The V gene lost 2 bases and the J gene lost 1 base, with 23 bases spanning the gap.